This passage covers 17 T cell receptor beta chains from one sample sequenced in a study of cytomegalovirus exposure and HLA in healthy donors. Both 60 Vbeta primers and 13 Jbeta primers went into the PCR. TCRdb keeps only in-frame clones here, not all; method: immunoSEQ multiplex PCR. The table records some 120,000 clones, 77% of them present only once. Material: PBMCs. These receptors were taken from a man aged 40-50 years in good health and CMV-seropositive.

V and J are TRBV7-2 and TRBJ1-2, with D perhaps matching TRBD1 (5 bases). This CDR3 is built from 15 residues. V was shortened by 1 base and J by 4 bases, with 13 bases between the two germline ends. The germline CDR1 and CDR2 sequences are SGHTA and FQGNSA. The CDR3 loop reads CASSLDPARAYGYTF. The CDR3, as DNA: TGTGCCAGCAGCTTAGATCCGGCCAGGGCCTATGGCTACACCTTC.

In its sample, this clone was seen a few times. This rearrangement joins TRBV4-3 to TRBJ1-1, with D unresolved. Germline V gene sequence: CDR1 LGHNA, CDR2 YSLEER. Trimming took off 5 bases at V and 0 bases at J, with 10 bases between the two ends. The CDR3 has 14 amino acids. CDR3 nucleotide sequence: TGCGCCAGCAGCTTAGGAGTTATGAACACTGAAGCTTTCTTT. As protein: CASSLGVMNTEAFF.

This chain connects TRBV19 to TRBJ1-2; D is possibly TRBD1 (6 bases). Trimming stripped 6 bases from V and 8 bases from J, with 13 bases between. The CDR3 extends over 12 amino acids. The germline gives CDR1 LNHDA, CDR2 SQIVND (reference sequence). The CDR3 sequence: CASRWGLDGYTF. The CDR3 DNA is TGTGCCAGTAGGTGGGGGCTGGACGGCTACACCTTC.

The CDR3 DNA is TGCGCCAGCAGCGGACAGGCGAGCTCCTACGAGCAGTACTTC. This sequence encodes CASSGQASSYEQYF. V gene TRBV5-1 combines with J gene TRBJ2-7, with 7 bases matching TRBD1. J was trimmed by 0 bases and V by 4 bases; bases with no gene match: 4. The CDR3 totals 14 residues. The V gene's germline CDR1 is SGHRS and CDR2 YFSETQ. Full variable domain (rest looked up from reference TRBV5-1 and TRBJ2-7): KAGVTQTPRYLIKTRGQQVTLSCSPISGHRSVSWYQQTPGQGLQFLFEYFSETQRNKGNFPGRFSGRQFSNSRSEMNVSTLELGDSALYLCASSGQASSYEQYFGPGTRLTVT.

CDR3: CSVGQVNSGNTIYF. The CDR3 nucleotides read TGCAGCGTGGGACAGGTGAACTCTGGAAACACCATATATTTT. V and J are TRBV29-1 and TRBJ1-3; the match to TRBD1 covers 8 bases. The V segment lost 6 bases and the J segment 0 bases; nucleotides outside the gene matches: 4. Germline lookup yields CDR1 SQVTM and CDR2 ANQGSEA. CDR3 size: 14 residues.

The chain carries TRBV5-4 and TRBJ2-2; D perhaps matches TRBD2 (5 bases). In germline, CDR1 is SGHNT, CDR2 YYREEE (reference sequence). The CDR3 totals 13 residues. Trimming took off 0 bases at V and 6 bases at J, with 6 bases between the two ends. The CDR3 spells CASSLEGAGELFF. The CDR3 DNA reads TGTGCCAGCAGCTTGGAGGGAGCCGGGGAGCTGTTTTTT.

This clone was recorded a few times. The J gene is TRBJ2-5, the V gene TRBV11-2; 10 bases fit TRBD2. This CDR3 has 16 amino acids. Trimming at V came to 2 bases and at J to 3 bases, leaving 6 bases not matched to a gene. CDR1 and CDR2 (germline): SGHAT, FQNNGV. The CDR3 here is CASSLTLAGTEETQYF. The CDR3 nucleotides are TGTGCCAGCAGCTTAACACTAGCGGGGACCGAAGAGACCCAGTACTTC.

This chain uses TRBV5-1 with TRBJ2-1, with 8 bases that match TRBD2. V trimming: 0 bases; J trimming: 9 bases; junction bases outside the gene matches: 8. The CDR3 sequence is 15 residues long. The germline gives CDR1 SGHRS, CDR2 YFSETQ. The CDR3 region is CASSLGWRGVTEQFF. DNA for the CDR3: TGCGCCAGCAGCTTGGGTTGGCGGGGGGTAACTGAGCAGTTCTTC. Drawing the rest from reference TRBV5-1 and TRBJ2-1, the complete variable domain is KAGVTQTPRYLIKTRGQQVTLSCSPISGHRSVSWYQQTPGQGLQFLFEYFSETQRNKGNFPGRFSGRQFSNSRSEMNVSTLELGDSALYLCASSLGWRGVTEQFFGPGTRLTVL.

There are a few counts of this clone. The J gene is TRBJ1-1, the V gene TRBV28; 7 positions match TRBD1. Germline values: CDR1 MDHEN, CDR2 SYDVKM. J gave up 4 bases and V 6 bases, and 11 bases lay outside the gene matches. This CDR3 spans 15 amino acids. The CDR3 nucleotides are TGTGCCAGCAGAAAATACTCGACAGGGAGCACTGAAGCTTTCTTT. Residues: CASRKYSTGSTEAFF.

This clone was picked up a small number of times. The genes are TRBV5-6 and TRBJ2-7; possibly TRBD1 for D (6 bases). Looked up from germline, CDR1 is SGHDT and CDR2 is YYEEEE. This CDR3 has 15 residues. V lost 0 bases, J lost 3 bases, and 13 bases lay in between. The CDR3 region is CASSLGFRGNYEQYF. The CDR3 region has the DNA TGTGCCAGCAGCTTGGGTTTCAGGGGCAACTACGAGCAGTACTTC.

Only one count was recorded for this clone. CDR3 sequence reads: CASSLTVSPLHF. Written as DNA, the CDR3 is TGTGCCAGCAGCTTAACAGTTTCACCCCTCCACTTT. V usage is TRBV7-9 and J usage is TRBJ1-6; D ambiguous. Germline CDR1 SEHNR, CDR2 FQNEAQ (reference sequence). The CDR3 is 12 residues long. Trimming removed 2 bases at V and 9 bases at J, with 5 bases between.

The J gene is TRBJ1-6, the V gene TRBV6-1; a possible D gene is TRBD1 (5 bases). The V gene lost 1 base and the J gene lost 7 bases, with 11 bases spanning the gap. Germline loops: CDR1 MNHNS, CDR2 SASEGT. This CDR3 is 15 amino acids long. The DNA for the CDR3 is TGTGCCAGCAGTGAAGGTCCAGGGTGGAATTCACCCCTCCACTTT. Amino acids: CASSEGPGWNSPLHF.

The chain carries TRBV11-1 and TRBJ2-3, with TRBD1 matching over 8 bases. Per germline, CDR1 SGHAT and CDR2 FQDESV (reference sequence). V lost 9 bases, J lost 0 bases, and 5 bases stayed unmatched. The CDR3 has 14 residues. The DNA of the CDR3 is TGTGCCAGGACTAGGACAGGGAGCACAGATACGCAGTATTTT. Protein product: CARTRTGSTDTQYF.

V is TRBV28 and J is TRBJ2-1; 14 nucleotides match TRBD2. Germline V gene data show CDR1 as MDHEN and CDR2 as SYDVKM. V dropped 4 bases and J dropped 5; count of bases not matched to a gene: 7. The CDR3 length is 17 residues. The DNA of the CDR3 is TGTGCCAGCAGTTCCCAGACGACTAGCGGGGGGGACAATGAGCAGTTCTTC. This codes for CASSSQTTSGGDNEQFF.

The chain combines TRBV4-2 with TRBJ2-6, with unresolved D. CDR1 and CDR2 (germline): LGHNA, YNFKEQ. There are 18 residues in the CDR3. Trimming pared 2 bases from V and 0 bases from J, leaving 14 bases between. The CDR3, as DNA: TGTGCCAGCAGCCAAAACATGGCCGCCCTCTCTGGGGCCAACGTCCTGACTTTC. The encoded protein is CASSQNMAALSGANVLTF.

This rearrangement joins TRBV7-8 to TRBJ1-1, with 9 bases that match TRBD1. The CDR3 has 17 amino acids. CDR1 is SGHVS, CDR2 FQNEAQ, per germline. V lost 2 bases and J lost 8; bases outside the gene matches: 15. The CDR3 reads CASSLWGSGTGKGEAFF. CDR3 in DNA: TGTGCCAGCAGCTTATGGGGGAGCGGGACAGGGAAGGGAGAAGCTTTCTTT.

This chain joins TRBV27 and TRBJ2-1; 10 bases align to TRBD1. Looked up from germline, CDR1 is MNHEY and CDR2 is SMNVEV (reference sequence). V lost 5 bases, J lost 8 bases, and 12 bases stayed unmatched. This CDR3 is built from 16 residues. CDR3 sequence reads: CASSPNPDRGQDEQFF. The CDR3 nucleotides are TGTGCCAGCAGTCCCAACCCCGACAGGGGGCAGGATGAGCAGTTCTTC.